These 30 T cell receptor beta chains were sequenced from one sample in a study of T cell responses to AZD1222 COVID-19 vaccine. Measured with immunoSEQ multiplex PCR; TCRdb has only the in-frame clones, and not every one. The data contain approximately 82,000 clones, 92% of them seen just once; the ten biggest clones take up roughly 3.1%. This specimen was peripheral blood, taken 28 days after the second AZD1222 dose. All receptors come from an adult who received the AZD1222 COVID-19 vaccine.

This clone was observed a single time. V is TRBV7-2 and J is TRBJ2-3, with 8 bases identical to TRBD2. This CDR3 has 16 residues. Germline V gene sequence: CDR1 SGHTA, CDR2 FQGNSA. V lost 8 bases to trimming and J lost 0 bases; unmatched junction nucleotides: 10. CDR3 loop: CASCVGAGASTDTQYF. CDR3 in DNA: TGTGCCAGCTGTGTTGGAGCGGGGGCTAGCACAGATACGCAGTATTTT.

The rearrangement uses TRBV21-1 and TRBJ1-5. TRBV21-1 corresponds to a pseudogene. This CDR3 has 12 amino acids. Written as DNA, the CDR3 is TGTGCCAGCAGCAAAGAAGCTCAGCCCCAGCATTTT. Residues: CASSKEAQPQHF.

The CDR3 bases are TGTGCCAGCAGTGCGGACAGACGGGCTAATTCACCCCTCCACTTT. As protein: CASSADRRANSPLHF. The rearrangement joins TRBV6-2 or TRBV6-3 to TRBJ1-6; perhaps TRBD1 as D (6 bases). The CDR3 length is 15 residues. Germline CDR1 is MNHEY and CDR2 is SVGEGT. V was clipped by 5 bases and J by 6 bases, with 14 bases between them.

This chain uses TRBV6-1 with TRBJ1-2; tentatively, D is TRBD1 (6 bases). This CDR3 is 15 amino acids long. Trimming shortened V by 0 bases and J by 0 bases, and 8 bases separated the two germline ends. Germline CDR1 is MNHNS and CDR2 is SASEGT. This chain's CDR3 is CASSEASGANYGYTF. CDR3 DNA: TGTGCCAGCAGTGAAGCATCAGGGGCTAACTATGGCTACACCTTC.

The V gene is TRBV28, the J gene TRBJ1-5, with TRBD1 matching 8 bases. The CDR3 is made up of 15 amino acids. Germline V gene data show CDR1 as MDHEN and CDR2 as SYDVKM. The junction had 13 bases not matched to a gene; V was cut back by 7 bases and J by 8 bases. As DNA, the CDR3 is TGTGCCAGCAATCCTCTAGGGACAGGTAATGAGCCCCAGCATTTT. This codes for CASNPLGTGNEPQHF.

V usage is TRBV7-2 and J usage is TRBJ1-1; the D is unclear. The V and J ends lost 2 bases and 2 bases respectively, with 9 bases between them. The CDR3 runs 14 residues. Germline CDR1 SGHTA, CDR2 FQGNSA. In nucleotides, the CDR3 is TGTGCCAGCAGCTTAAATTGGGTTAACACTGAAGCTTTCTTT. Protein sequence: CASSLNWVNTEAFF.

V and J are TRBV7-2 and TRBJ2-2, with D perhaps TRBD1 (6 bases). This CDR3 spans 14 amino acids. CDR1 and CDR2 from the germline V gene are SGHTA and FQGNSA. V gave up 10 bases and J gave up 4 bases, with 16 bases separating them. CDR3 in amino acids: CATTTGLATGELFF. The CDR3 DNA sequence: TGTGCCACAACGACAGGTTTGGCCACCGGGGAGCTGTTTTTT.

The chain joins TRBV19 to TRBJ1-2; TRBD1 might be the D (6 bases). CDR1 LNHDA and CDR2 SQIVND come from the germline V gene (reference sequence). CDR3 length: 13 residues. Trimming took off 6 bases at V and 4 bases at J, with 12 bases between the two ends. The CDR3 DNA reads as TGTGCCAGTAGCAAGGACAGCCTCTATGGCTACACCTTC. Translating gives CASSKDSLYGYTF. Full variable domain (remainder filled in from reference TRBV19 and TRBJ1-2): DGGITQSPKYLFRKEGQNVTLSCEQNLNHDAMYWYRQDPGQGLRLIYYSQIVNDFQKGDIAEGYSVSREKKESFPLTVTSAQKNPTAFYLCASSKDSLYGYTFGSGTRLTVV.

The rearrangement joins TRBV5-6 to TRBJ2-5; unclear D gene. Germline assignment: CDR1 SGHDT and CDR2 YYEEEE. Trimming cost V 1 base and J 1 base, with 8 bases left between them. The CDR3 runs 14 residues. This chain's CDR3 is CASSLRVGQETQYF. For the CDR3, the DNA is TGTGCCAGCAGCTTGAGGGTAGGCCAAGAGACCCAGTACTTC.

This clone was seen once. The CDR3 reads CAWNWALESSYNSPLHF. DNA for the CDR3: TGTGCCTGGAATTGGGCATTGGAGAGCTCCTATAATTCACCCCTCCACTTT. V gene TRBV30 combines with J gene TRBJ1-6; D remains unclear. V shed 4 bases and J shed 0 bases, with 16 bases lying between them. CDR1 is GTSNPN and CDR2 is SVGIG in the germline V gene (reference sequence). The CDR3 consists of 17 residues. Variable domain in full (rest from reference TRBV30 and TRBJ1-6): SQTIHQWPATLVQPVGSPLSLECTVEGTSNPNLYWYRQAAGRGLQLLFYSVGIGQISSEVPQNLSASRPQDRQFILSSKKLLLSDSGFYLCAWNWALESSYNSPLHFGNGTRLTVT.

The V gene is TRBV4-2, the J gene TRBJ2-3; no clear D. Trimming cost V 0 bases and J 3 bases, with 13 bases left between them. Germline CDR1 reads LGHNA; CDR2 reads YNFKEQ. The CDR3 runs 16 residues. The CDR3 sequence: CASSQEVDLGTDTQYF. As DNA, the CDR3 is TGTGCCAGCAGCCAAGAAGTGGACCTTGGGACAGATACGCAGTATTTT.

CDR3 amino acids: CASSQAGTKNTEAFF. In DNA form, the CDR3 reads TGTGCCAGCAGCCAAGCCGGGACAAAGAACACTGAAGCTTTCTTT. The J gene is TRBJ1-1, the V gene TRBV3-1 (or the pseudogene TRBV3-2); a possible D gene is TRBD1 (6 bases). This CDR3 region has 15 residues. Germline V gene lookup returns CDR1 LGHDT and CDR2 YNNKEL (reference sequence). V lost 1 base and J 1 base, leaving 10 bases between the germline ends.

J is TRBJ2-1 and V is TRBV10-3, with TRBD1 identical over 9 bases. This CDR3 has 15 amino acids. CDR1 and CDR2 (germline): ENHRY, SYGVKD. V was clipped by 4 bases and J by 6 bases; unmatched bases: 7. In DNA, the CDR3 is TGTGCCATCAGTGGGGAGACAGGGGGGGGCAATGAGCAGTTCTTC. It specifies CAISGETGGGNEQFF.

The chain is built from TRBV3-1 (or the pseudogene TRBV3-2) and TRBJ1-4; D ambiguous. The ends were cut back, 1 base at V and 5 bases at J, with 17 bases in the middle. The germline V gene has CDR1 LGHDT and CDR2 YNNKEL (reference sequence). The CDR3 extends over 17 amino acids. The CDR3, as DNA: TGTGCCAGCAGCCAAGGTCATGTGGCGGCAAAAAATGAAAAACTGTTTTTT. This encodes CASSQGHVAAKNEKLFF.

V is TRBV7-6 and J is TRBJ2-7; tentatively, D is TRBD2 (6 bases). Germline values: CDR1 SGHVS, CDR2 FNYEAQ. V lost 0 bases, J lost 5 bases, and 14 bases lay in between. This CDR3 comprises 15 residues. The CDR3 loop reads CASSLAGPPGDEQYF. CDR3 DNA sequence: TGTGCCAGCAGCTTAGCGGGCCCGCCGGGGGACGAGCAGTACTTC.

The chain recombines TRBV12-5 with TRBJ1-2, with D possibly being TRBD1 (6 bases). CDR1 and CDR2 (germline): LGHNT, FRNRAP. The CDR3 covers 14 residues. Trimming removed 1 base from V and 7 bases from J, with 13 bases in between. For the CDR3, the DNA is TGTGCTAGTGGTTTGGCGACAGGCCCGGGTGGCTACACCTTC. Translated: CASGLATGPGGYTF.

This chain joins TRBV4-1 and TRBJ1-2; TRBD1 matches 7 bases. The V gene end was trimmed by 4 bases and the J gene end by 5 bases; junction bases not matched to a gene: 4. There are 13 residues in the CDR3. Germline V gene data show CDR1 as MGHRA and CDR2 as YSYEKL. This chain's CDR3 is CASSPQTGYGYTF. The CDR3 region has the DNA TGCGCCAGCAGCCCGCAGACAGGGTATGGCTACACCTTC.

The DNA for the CDR3 is TGTGCCAGCTCGTCCGGGGGGCCCTCCTACAATGAGCAGTTCTTC. Its translation is CASSSGGPSYNEQFF. The chain links TRBV18 to TRBJ2-1; a weak D match, TRBD2 (7 bases). V lost 6 bases to trimming and J lost 0 bases, with 12 bases between them. This CDR3 has 15 residues. The germline V gene has CDR1 KGHSH and CDR2 LQKENI.

The chain has TRBV4-3 and TRBJ2-2, with D maybe TRBD2 (5 bases). CDR1 LGHNA and CDR2 YSLEER come from the germline V gene. Trimming took 3 bases from V and 4 from J, leaving 12 bases between them. The CDR3 is 15 amino acids. The DNA of the CDR3 is TGCGCCAGCAGCCAGCAACTAGTTCTCACCGGGGAGCTGTTTTTT. As protein: CASSQQLVLTGELFF.

The V call is TRBV3-1 (or the pseudogene TRBV3-2), the J call TRBJ2-7; 9 bases are a match to TRBD1. J lost 7 bases, V lost 3 bases, and 4 bases had no gene match. Germline V gene data show CDR1 as LGHDT and CDR2 as YNNKEL (reference sequence). There are 13 residues in the CDR3. The CDR3 is CASSHGQGREQYF. In nucleotides, the CDR3 is TGTGCCAGCAGCCACGGACAGGGGCGGGAGCAGTACTTC.

V and J are TRBV5-1 and TRBJ1-1, with a tentative D call TRBD1 (6 bases). The germline V and J ends were trimmed by 2 bases and 1 base, with 12 bases remaining between them. The CDR3 consists of 15 residues. CDR1 and CDR2 (germline): SGHRS, YFSETQ. DNA for the CDR3: TGCGCCAGCAGCTTACCGACAGGAGCGAACACTGAAGCTTTCTTT. Translating gives CASSLPTGANTEAFF.

The V and J genes are TRBV6-5 and TRBJ2-1, with TRBD1 identical over 8 bases. Germline V gene lookup returns CDR1 MNHEY and CDR2 SVGAGI. The CDR3 runs 14 residues. V trimming: 6 bases; J trimming: 7 bases; junction bases outside the gene matches: 8. DNA for the CDR3: TGTGCCAGCAGAAAAGACAGGGGCGGGAATGAGCAGTTCTTC. Amino acid sequence: CASRKDRGGNEQFF.

The rearrangement links TRBV28 to TRBJ1-2; D is undetermined. Germline CDR1 MDHEN, CDR2 SYDVKM. The germline V and J ends were trimmed by 9 bases and 7 bases, with 18 bases remaining between them. This CDR3 contains 13 residues. CDR3 coding DNA: TGTGCCAGTGGATCGTATAGTGGCCGTGGCTACACCTTC. Its translation: CASGSYSGRGYTF.

The gene calls are TRBV28 and TRBJ2-5; D is undetermined. Germline CDR1 is MDHEN and CDR2 is SYDVKM. Trimming stripped 6 bases from V and 5 bases from J, with 10 bases between. The CDR3 is 12 amino acids. CDR3 protein: CASRVAGETQYF. The CDR3 bases are TGTGCCAGCAGAGTGGCCGGGGAGACCCAGTACTTC.

CDR3 residues: CASSEFGTGYGYTF. The CDR3 DNA follows: TGTGCCAGCAGTGAATTTGGGACAGGATATGGCTACACCTTC. The chain recombines TRBV6-1 with TRBJ1-2, with TRBD1 matching over 8 bases. The junction had 4 bases not matched to a gene; V was cut back by 2 bases and J by 5 bases. The CDR3 loop spans 14 amino acids. Germline V CDR1 and CDR2: MNHNS, SASEGT.

The chain employs TRBV10-2 and TRBJ2-7; the D gene could be TRBD1 or TRBD2 (5 bases each). V was shortened by 11 bases and J by 4 bases, with 18 bases between the two germline ends. Per the germline V gene, CDR1 is WSHSY and CDR2 is SAAADI. This CDR3 comprises 13 residues. DNA for the CDR3: TGCGCCTCTGCAACGGGGCCCGGATACGAGCAGTACTTC. It is translated as CASATGPGYEQYF.

This chain joins TRBV9 and TRBJ1-1; D uncertain. The V gene lost 4 bases and the J gene lost 5 bases, with 15 bases spanning the gap. The CDR3 has 14 residues. The germline CDR1 and CDR2 sequences are SGDLS and YYNGEE. CDR3 DNA: TGTGCCAGCAGCTTCACCCCAGTGGGGACTGAAGCTTTCTTT. Translating it yields CASSFTPVGTEAFF.

A few counts support this clone. The chain is built from TRBV2 and TRBJ1-5; D not resolved. Trimming stripped 2 bases from V and 2 bases from J, with 4 bases between. Germline values: CDR1 SNHLY, CDR2 FYNNEI. The CDR3 length is 13 residues. CDR3 DNA sequence: TGTGCCAGCAGTGAACAGGGCAATCAGCCCCAGCATTTT. Translating gives CASSEQGNQPQHF.

This clone is a singleton in its sample. The chain couples TRBV12-3 or TRBV12-4 to TRBJ1-2; TRBD1 agrees at 8 bases. J lost 4 bases, V lost 6 bases, and 4 bases had no gene match. The CDR3 spans 13 residues. This CDR3 reads CASSWTGSYGYTF. CDR3 DNA: TGTGCCAGCAGCTGGACAGGGAGCTATGGCTACACCTTC.

The rearrangement uses TRBV14 and TRBJ1-4; D is ambiguous. The CDR3 spans 15 residues. Trimming took 2 bases from V and 1 from J, leaving 8 bases between them. Looked up from germline, CDR1 is SGHDN and CDR2 is FVKESK. The CDR3 DNA reads as TGTGCCAGCAGCCAACTTGGTTTAACTAATGAAAAACTGTTTTTT. Residues: CASSQLGLTNEKLFF.